The 30 T cell receptor beta chains presented below share a single source sample, sequenced in a study of CD8 T cells in Susac syndrome. Reverse transcription of roughly 0.45 to 1 ug RNA used random hexamers. A single record per CDR3 protein comes from TCRdb applying MiXCR to the immunoSEQ multiplex PCR reads. The sample shows around 130,000 distinct CDR3 sequences, roughly 80% of them seen only once. The sequenced sample consisted of CD8+ T cells from PBMCs. Every receptor here comes from a human donor with multiple sclerosis.

The rearrangement links TRBV2 to TRBJ2-7; D is possibly TRBD1 (5 bases). CDR1 and CDR2 (germline): SNHLY, FYNNEI. Trimming removed 6 bases at V and 3 bases at J, with 9 bases between. This CDR3 is 12 amino acids long. CDR3 coding DNA: TGTGCCAGCAGGCCAGACAGCTACGAGCAGTACTTC. Its translation is CASRPDSYEQYF.

The chain recombines TRBV6-1 with TRBJ2-3; D possibly corresponds to TRBD2 (6 bases). Germline V gene sequence: CDR1 MNHNS, CDR2 SASEGT. Trimming stripped 3 bases from V and 5 bases from J, with 15 bases between. This CDR3 has 15 amino acids. The CDR3 loop is CASSEEGLVGDTQYF. CDR3 DNA: TGTGCCAGCAGTGAGGAGGGGCTCGTGGGAGATACGCAGTATTTT.

V gene TRBV25-1 combines with J gene TRBJ1-2, with D perhaps TRBD1 (5 bases). Trimming stripped 1 base from V and 2 bases from J, with 11 bases between. There are 15 residues in the CDR3. CDR1 is MGHDK, CDR2 SYGVNS, per germline. The CDR3 spells CASSEFTGRNYGYTF. The CDR3 DNA reads TGTGCCAGCAGTGAATTTACAGGAAGGAACTATGGCTACACCTTC.

The V gene is TRBV14, the J gene TRBJ2-7; D is perhaps TRBD2 (6 bases). Trimming pared 5 bases from V and 6 bases from J, leaving 14 bases between. The CDR3 extends over 13 amino acids. Germline CDR1 and CDR2: SGHDN and FVKESK. CDR3 nucleotides: TGTGCCAGCAGCTACGGGGGACTTTCCGAGCAGTACGTC. This codes for CASSYGGLSEQYV.

V and J are TRBV3-1 and TRBJ1-1; maybe TRBD1 (6 bases). The CDR3 has 17 amino acids. CDR1 is LGHDT and CDR2 is YNNKEL in the germline V gene (reference sequence). V lost 0 bases, J lost 8 bases, and 22 bases lay in between. This CDR3 reads CASSQDGGQVGHWEAFF. CDR3 sequence (DNA): TGTGCCAGCAGCCAAGATGGGGGCCAGGTGGGGCATTGGGAAGCTTTCTTT.

The chain is built from TRBV5-4 and TRBJ1-1; a possible D gene is TRBD1 (5 bases). Germline V lookup: CDR1 SGHNT, CDR2 YYREEE (reference sequence). Trimming removed 0 bases at V and 1 base at J, with 13 bases between. CDR3 length: 16 amino acids. The chain's CDR3 is CASSLDGSGWNTEAFF. CDR3 DNA sequence: TGTGCCAGCAGCTTGGATGGATCAGGGTGGAACACTGAAGCTTTCTTT.

The chain carries TRBV25-1 and TRBJ1-1, with 8 bases identical to TRBD1. CDR1 and CDR2 (germline): MGHDK, SYGVNS. There are 14 residues in the CDR3. V gave up 4 bases and J gave up 4 bases; unmatched junction bases: 5. CDR3 nucleotides: TGTGCCAGCAGTGCGTACAGGGGGGGCACTGAAGCTTTCTTT. Protein product: CASSAYRGGTEAFF.

This clonotype was counted between two and nine times. The chain uses TRBV27 and TRBJ2-2; TRBD1 aligns across 9 bases. The CDR3 covers 16 residues. Looked up from germline, CDR1 is MNHEY and CDR2 is SMNVEV (reference sequence). Trimming cost V 6 bases and J 5 bases; bases outside gene matches: 10. This CDR3 is CASSPAGQGSTGELFF. The CDR3 nucleotides are TGTGCCAGCAGCCCCGCGGGACAGGGCTCGACCGGGGAGCTGTTTTTT.

CDR3 sequence (DNA): TGTGCCAGTAGTATCTGGGCAGTCGACACCGGGGAGCTGTTTTTT. Translated, it gives CASSIWAVDTGELFF. The V gene is TRBV19, the J gene TRBJ2-2; D uncertain. CDR3 length equals 15 residues. Trimming cost V 3 bases and J 3 bases, with 11 bases left between them. Germline CDR1 LNHDA, CDR2 SQIVND (reference sequence).

V usage is TRBV7-9 and J usage is TRBJ1-2; 7 nucleotides agree with TRBD1. The junction had 9 bases not matched to a gene; V was cut back by 4 bases and J by 4 bases. The CDR3 runs to 15 residues. Germline V lookup: CDR1 SEHNR, CDR2 FQNEAQ (reference sequence). This chain's CDR3 is CASSSDLQGPYGYTF. DNA for the CDR3: TGTGCCAGCAGCTCCGACCTACAGGGGCCCTATGGCTACACCTTC.

The chain has TRBV20-1 and TRBJ1-4, with TRBD1 as a possible D gene (6 bases). The V gene lost 3 bases and the J gene lost 2 bases, with 19 bases spanning the gap. CDR1 and CDR2 (germline): DFQATT, SNEGSKA (reference sequence). There are 17 residues in the CDR3. In DNA form, the CDR3 reads TGCAGTGCTAGCCCTCGGCGGGGGGCGATTACTAATGAAAAACTGTTTTTT. Amino acids: CSASPRRGAITNEKLFF.

The chain combines TRBV24-1 with TRBJ2-4; 13 nucleotides align to TRBD2. V lost 3 bases and J lost 8; bases outside the gene matches: 15. CDR1 is KGHDR, CDR2 SFDVKD, per germline. The CDR3 extends over 19 amino acids. CDR3 coding DNA: TGTGCCACCAGTGATCCGAATACCTATACTAGCGGGAGGGACGACATTCAGTACTTC. Translating gives CATSDPNTYTSGRDDIQYF.

This chain uses TRBV7-8 with TRBJ2-5; 9 bases line up with TRBD2. Germline V CDR1 and CDR2: SGHVS, FQNEAQ. After removal of 4 bases from V and 4 bases from J, the junction contained 7 bases not matched to a gene. This CDR3 contains 15 residues. CDR3 DNA: TGTGCCAGCAGCTCCTTAGCGGGAGCGAGAGAGACCCAGTACTTC. Its translation: CASSSLAGARETQYF. The full variable domain, in which reference TRBV7-8 and TRBJ2-5 provide the parts outside the CDR3, is GAGVSQSPRYKVAKRGQDVALRCDPISGHVSLFWYQQALGQGPEFLTYFQNEAQLDKSGLPSDRFFAERPEGSVSTLKIQRTQQEDSAVYLCASSSLAGARETQYFGPGTRLLVL.

This clonotype was detected only once. CDR3 bases: TGTGCCAGCAGCTCCCCCCGTGGGGATGAGCAGTTCTTC. This translates into CASSSPRGDEQFF. V is TRBV5-4 and J is TRBJ2-1; D unclear. Germline values: CDR1 SGHNT, CDR2 YYREEE (reference sequence). The V end lost 3 bases, the J end lost 8 bases, and 12 bases lay between the germline ends. This CDR3 comprises 13 residues.

The chain recombines TRBV4-3 with TRBJ2-2; D is perhaps TRBD1 (6 bases). The length of the CDR3 is 18 residues. Germline-derived CDR1 and CDR2 are LGHNA and YSLEER. Trimming shortened V by 0 bases and J by 2 bases, and 16 bases separated the two germline ends. The CDR3 DNA is TGCGCCAGCAGCCAAGATTCGACCTGGACAGAAAACACCGGGGAGCTGTTTTTT. It translates to CASSQDSTWTENTGELFF.

This sequence joins TRBV11-2 and TRBJ2-4, with 8 positions matching TRBD1. This CDR3 is 17 amino acids long. From germline, CDR1 is SGHAT and CDR2 FQNNGV. J lost 1 base, V lost 4 bases, and 9 bases had no gene match. The CDR3 DNA follows: TGTGCCAGCAGCTACGGGACAGGCTTTGTGGCCAAAAACATTCAGTACTTC. Translation: CASSYGTGFVAKNIQYF.

This clonotype was detected only a few times. The rearrangement joins TRBV4-1 to TRBJ1-6; the D gene is possibly TRBD1 (6 bases). Germline CDR1 and CDR2: MGHRA and YSYEKL. The CDR3 totals 14 residues. V shed 4 bases and J shed 6 bases, with 10 bases lying between them. The CDR3, as DNA: TGCGCCAGCAGCCTAGACAGGACTAATTCACCCCTCCACTTT. It translates to CASSLDRTNSPLHF.

This clonotype came up a few times. V usage is TRBV4-2 and J usage is TRBJ1-3; tentative D call: TRBD1 (5 bases). The CDR3 runs to 17 residues. From germline, CDR1 is LGHNA and CDR2 YNFKEQ. The germline V and J ends were trimmed by 0 bases and 8 bases, with 20 bases remaining between them. CDR3 in DNA: TGTGCCAGCAGCCAAGAAGGGGAGGATTTCGGCAAGGACACCATATATTTT. As protein: CASSQEGEDFGKDTIYF.

The rearrangement uses TRBV4-3 and TRBJ2-7; 7 bases agree with TRBD2. With V trimmed by 3 bases and J by 3 bases, 2 bases remained unmatched. This CDR3 is 13 amino acids long. The germline CDR1 and CDR2 sequences are LGHNA and YSLEER. The CDR3 reads CASSHGGDYEQYF. CDR3 sequence (DNA): TGCGCCAGCAGCCATGGGGGGGACTACGAGCAGTACTTC.

This clonotype was seen once. The chain combines TRBV27 with TRBJ1-1; TRBD1 matches 9 bases. CDR1 and CDR2 from the germline V gene are MNHEY and SMNVEV (reference sequence). J gave up 5 bases and V 7 bases, and 8 bases lay outside the gene matches. The CDR3 covers 14 residues. The CDR3 region is CASKTDRGQTEAFF. CDR3 DNA sequence: TGTGCCAGCAAGACGGACAGGGGTCAAACTGAAGCTTTCTTT.

This rearrangement joins TRBV27 to TRBJ2-1; 8 nucleotides agree with TRBD2. Germline CDR1 reads MNHEY; CDR2 reads SMNVEV (reference sequence). Losses at the gene ends were 6 bases for V and 7 bases for J; bases not matched to a gene: 8. This CDR3 comprises 14 residues. CDR3 sequence (DNA): TGTGCCAGCAGATCGGGGGGGATCATAAATGAGCAGTTCTTC. Protein: CASRSGGIINEQFF.

The chain carries TRBV7-9 and TRBJ1-2, with 7 bases matching TRBD1. The germline CDR1 and CDR2 sequences are SEHNR and FQNEAQ (reference sequence). There are 14 residues in the CDR3. With V trimmed by 6 bases and J by 5 bases, 9 bases remained unmatched. The CDR3 sequence is CASSSQGTPYGYTF. CDR3 nucleotides: TGTGCCAGCAGTTCACAGGGGACCCCATATGGCTACACCTTC.

The DNA of the CDR3 is TGTGCCAGCAAATCGGTGGGGGCGAACACTGAAGCTTTCTTT. It translates to CASKSVGANTEAFF. V gene TRBV2 combines with J gene TRBJ1-1; D is perhaps TRBD1 (6 bases). Germline CDR1 SNHLY, CDR2 FYNNEI. The length of the CDR3 is 14 residues. Trimming removed 7 bases from V and 1 base from J, with 13 bases in between.

The chain recombines TRBV4-1 with TRBJ2-7, with a tentative D call TRBD2 (5 bases). Germline V gives CDR1 MGHRA, CDR2 YSYEKL. The CDR3 is 11 amino acids. Trimming took 8 bases from V and 6 from J, leaving 11 bases between them. In DNA, the CDR3 is TGCGCCAGCGGCCCAGGAGGCGAGCAGTACTTC. Its translation: CASGPGGEQYF.

The chain links TRBV7-6 to TRBJ1-1; 9 bases fit TRBD1. Losses at the gene ends were 11 bases for V and 4 bases for J; bases not matched to a gene: 17. This CDR3 contains 16 residues. Germline lookup yields CDR1 SGHVS and CDR2 FNYEAQ. CDR3 sequence: CAAISRQGVEGTEAFF. The CDR3, as DNA: TGTGCCGCTATAAGCCGACAGGGGGTTGAGGGCACTGAAGCTTTCTTT.

The J gene is TRBJ2-3, the V gene TRBV12-3 or TRBV12-4; TRBD2 agrees at 7 bases. The V gene end was trimmed by 2 bases and the J gene end by 4 bases; junction bases not matched to a gene: 9. The CDR3 loop spans 16 amino acids. CDR3 amino acids: CASSLTGLSVPDTQYF. CDR3 nucleotide sequence: TGTGCCAGCAGTTTAACGGGACTAAGTGTACCAGATACGCAGTATTTT.

This clonotype was counted a few times. The chain joins TRBV11-2 to TRBJ2-1; tentatively, D is TRBD2 (6 bases). This CDR3 has 13 residues. V lost 5 bases, J lost 4 bases, and 9 bases lay in between. Germline V gives CDR1 SGHAT, CDR2 FQNNGV. For the CDR3, the DNA is TGTGCCAGCAGCCAACGGGGGTACAATGAGCAGTTCTTC. Its translation: CASSQRGYNEQFF.

V is TRBV24-1 and J is TRBJ1-2; possible D gene TRBD1, 5 bases. Germline CDR1 reads KGHDR; CDR2 reads SFDVKD. The CDR3 loop spans 13 amino acids. The V gene lost 5 bases and the J gene lost 5 bases, with 11 bases spanning the gap. As DNA, the CDR3 is TGTGCCACCAGTGCCCGCGGGGGGTATGGCTACACCTTC. Amino acid sequence: CATSARGGYGYTF.

The chain recombines TRBV11-2 with TRBJ1-3; tentatively, D is TRBD1 (6 bases). There are 13 residues in the CDR3. Germline V gene sequence: CDR1 SGHAT, CDR2 FQNNGV. The V end lost 4 bases, the J end lost 11 bases, and 15 bases lay between the germline ends. The CDR3 DNA reads TGTGCCAGCAGCTCTGTTGGACAGATGGCCATATATTTT. Encoded protein: CASSSVGQMAIYF.

This rearrangement joins TRBV5-1 to TRBJ2-1; D unclear. V lost 3 bases and J 5 bases, leaving 6 bases between the germline ends. The CDR3 has 12 amino acids. From germline, CDR1 is SGHRS and CDR2 YFSETQ. DNA for the CDR3: TGCGCCAGCAGCTCTCAGAACAATGAGCAGTTCTTC. This codes for CASSSQNNEQFF.